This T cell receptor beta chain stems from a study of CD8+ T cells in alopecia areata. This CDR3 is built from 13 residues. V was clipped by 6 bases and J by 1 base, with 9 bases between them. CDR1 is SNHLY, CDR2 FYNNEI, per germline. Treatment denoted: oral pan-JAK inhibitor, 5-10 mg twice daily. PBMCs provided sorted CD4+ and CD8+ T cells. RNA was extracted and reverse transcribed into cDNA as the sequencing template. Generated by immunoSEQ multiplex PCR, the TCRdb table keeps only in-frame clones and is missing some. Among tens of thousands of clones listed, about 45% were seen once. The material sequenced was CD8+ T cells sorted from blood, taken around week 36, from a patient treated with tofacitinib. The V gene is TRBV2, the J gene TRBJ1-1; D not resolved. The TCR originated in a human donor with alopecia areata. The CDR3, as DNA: TGTGCCAGCAGACGGGCACAGAACACTGAAGCTTTCTTT. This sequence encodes CASRRAQNTEAFF.